This TCR beta chain was identified in a study of T cells in Graves' hyperthyroidism and ophthalmopathy. The source of the PBMCs was around 9 ml of fresh peripheral blood. Amplified regions were TCR beta CDR3 sequences from RNA transcripts. A set of HTBI primers served as the primers for a first-round RT-PCR of the TCR CDR3. TCRdb ran MiXCR on the multiplex PCR reads and lists one entry per CDR3 protein. The sample shows about 480,000 distinct CDR3 sequences, roughly a quarter of them seen only once. The V and J ends lost 2 bases and 2 bases, in that order; junction bases with no gene match: 3. From germline, CDR1 is SEHNR and CDR2 FQNEAQ (reference sequence). CDR3 length equals 17 residues.

The sequence derives from a woman aged 25 to 39 with Graves' ophthalmopathy. The V gene is TRBV7-9, the J gene TRBJ2-6; the match to TRBD2 covers 10 bases. Material: blood. The CDR3 nucleotides are TGTGCCAGCAGCTTACTAGCGGGAGCGGCTGGGGCCAACGTCCTGACTTTC. Protein: CASSLLAGAAGANVLTF.